Following are 24 T cell receptor beta chains from one sample sequenced in a study of T cell responses to AZD1222 COVID-19 vaccine. The protocol was immunoSEQ multiplex PCR, while the TCRdb copy is restricted to in-frame clones and leaves out a portion. The top ten clones hold about 3.9% of a sample with about 170,000 clones, 85% to 95% of them seen once. Specimen: peripheral blood, collected on day 0 of AZD1222 vaccination. The receptors derive from an adult in good health.

The chain has TRBV14 and TRBJ1-1; D unclear. V was clipped by 1 base and J by 3 bases, with 9 bases between them. The CDR3 is 14 amino acids. In germline, CDR1 is SGHDN, CDR2 FVKESK. CDR3 nucleotide sequence: TGTGCCAGCAGCCAAGGTTACCGCTACACTGAAGCTTTCTTT. Translating gives CASSQGYRYTEAFF.

This chain connects TRBV5-4 to TRBJ2-2; 8 bases align to TRBD2. This CDR3 has 17 amino acids. After removal of 0 bases from V and 6 bases from J, the junction contained 10 bases not matched to a gene. Germline V lookup: CDR1 SGHNT, CDR2 YYREEE (reference sequence). Here the CDR3 reads CASSLVRGGQLAGELFF. The CDR3 DNA is TGTGCCAGCAGCTTGGTCCGGGGGGGCCAATTAGCCGGGGAGCTGTTTTTT.

In nucleotides, the CDR3 is TGTGCCAGCAGTGTAGGGTCCCTAGCGGGGGTTTACAATGAGCAGTTCTTC. It translates to CASSVGSLAGVYNEQFF. V gene TRBV6-1 combines with J gene TRBJ2-1; 10 bases map to TRBD2. Germline CDR1 MNHNS, CDR2 SASEGT. There are 17 residues in the CDR3. J was trimmed by 4 bases and V by 4 bases; bases with no gene match: 10.

The J gene is TRBJ2-2, the V gene TRBV7-9; D may be TRBD1 or TRBD2 (5 bases each). V shed 6 bases and J shed 1 base, with 12 bases lying between them. The CDR3 is made up of 15 amino acids. The germline CDR1 and CDR2 sequences are SEHNR and FQNEAQ (reference sequence). The CDR3 loop is CASSLRDQNTGELFF. The CDR3 DNA reads as TGTGCCAGCAGTCTCCGGGACCAGAACACCGGGGAGCTGTTTTTT.

CDR3 protein: CASRRDYEQYF. The CDR3 DNA sequence: TGTGCCAGCAGACGTGATTACGAGCAGTACTTC. The chain recombines TRBV6-5 with TRBJ2-7; D gene uncertain. V lost 6 bases and J lost 4, with 7 bases in between. CDR3 length: 11 amino acids. The germline V gene encodes CDR1 MNHEY and CDR2 SVGAGI.

The gene calls are TRBV5-1 and TRBJ1-6; TRBD1 agrees at 7 bases. The V and J ends lost 4 bases and 10 bases, in that order; junction bases with no gene match: 11. This CDR3 is 15 amino acids long. Germline V gives CDR1 SGHRS, CDR2 YFSETQ. The CDR3 spells CASSPGGTERSPLHF. As DNA, the CDR3 is TGCGCCAGCAGCCCCGGAGGGACAGAGAGATCACCCCTCCACTTT.

The chain recombines TRBV7-9 with TRBJ1-1; D not resolved. The V and J ends lost 4 bases and 1 base respectively, with 7 bases between them. Germline V lookup: CDR1 SEHNR, CDR2 FQNEAQ (reference sequence). The CDR3 extends over 13 amino acids. DNA for the CDR3: TGTGCCAGCAGCTCAACAAGGAACACTGAAGCTTTCTTT. This gives the protein CASSSTRNTEAFF.

This sequence joins TRBV13 and TRBJ2-3; D is undetermined. Between the trimmed V and J ends, which lost 5 bases and 0 bases, there was a span of 15 bases. Germline loops: CDR1 PRHDT, CDR2 FYEKMQ (reference sequence). The CDR3 spans 16 residues. The CDR3 loop is CASSTLLRLSTDTQYF. The DNA for the CDR3 is TGTGCCAGCAGCACCCTCCTGCGGCTAAGCACAGATACGCAGTATTTT.

This CDR3 reads CASSEKGGARNTEAFF. The CDR3 coding sequence is TGTGCCAGCAGTGAAAAGGGGGGCGCCCGGAACACTGAAGCTTTCTTT. The chain joins TRBV2 to TRBJ1-1; tentatively, D is TRBD1 (6 bases). Trimming took off 2 bases at V and 1 base at J, with 14 bases between the two ends. Germline V gene data show CDR1 as SNHLY and CDR2 as FYNNEI. The CDR3 spans 16 residues. The variable domain in full, completed from reference TRBV2 and TRBJ1-1, reads EPEVTQTPSHQVTQMGQEVILRCVPISNHLYFYWYRQILGQKVEFLVSFYNNEISEKSEIFDDQFSVERPDGSNFTLKIRSTKLEDSAMYFCASSEKGGARNTEAFFGQGTRLTVV.

This clone was recorded only once. The chain recombines TRBV2 with TRBJ1-1, with D uncertain. V lost 1 base, J lost 6 bases, and 6 bases lay in between. Germline V gives CDR1 SNHLY, CDR2 FYNNEI. CDR3 length: 12 amino acids. The CDR3 spells CASSEGFAEAFF. The CDR3 bases are TGTGCCAGCAGTGAAGGCTTTGCTGAAGCTTTCTTT.

As DNA, the CDR3 is TGTGCCAGCAGCTTAGGACGGGGTGGAAACACCATATATTTT. Translating gives CASSLGRGGNTIYF. This chain uses TRBV11-2 with TRBJ1-3; D gene uncertain. V shed 1 base and J shed 3 bases, with 7 bases lying between them. There are 14 residues in the CDR3. Germline CDR1 SGHAT, CDR2 FQNNGV.

The V call is TRBV29-1, the J call TRBJ1-4; D not certain. This CDR3 spans 12 amino acids. The V and J ends lost 4 bases and 8 bases respectively, with 11 bases between them. Germline V gene sequence: CDR1 SQVTM, CDR2 ANQGSEA. The chain's CDR3 is CSVAGVGEKLFF. The CDR3, as DNA: TGCAGCGTTGCCGGGGTTGGCGAAAAACTGTTTTTT. Full variable domain (missing parts from reference TRBV29-1 and TRBJ1-4): SAVISQKPSRDICQRGTSLTIQCQVDSQVTMMFWYRQQPGQSLTLIATANQGSEATYESGFVIDKFPISRPNLTFSTLTVSNMSPEDSSIYLCSVAGVGEKLFFGSGTQLSVL.

The genes are TRBV10-3 and TRBJ2-1; TRBD1 or TRBD2 may be the D gene (5 bases each). V was pared by 8 bases and J by 4 bases, with 18 bases between. Looked up from germline, CDR1 is ENHRY and CDR2 is SYGVKD. The CDR3 is 15 residues long. The CDR3, as DNA: TGTGCCATCCTCCAGGAGGCGAGGGGTTACAATGAGCAGTTCTTC. Translating gives CAILQEARGYNEQFF.

The chain joins TRBV18 to TRBJ1-6; no clear D. The germline gives CDR1 KGHSH, CDR2 LQKENI. Trimming pared 2 bases from V and 0 bases from J, leaving 17 bases between. The CDR3 totals 19 residues. CDR3 DNA sequence: TGTGCCAGCTCACCAACAGATTTTCAAAGGAGCTCCTATAATTCACCCCTCCACTTT. Protein product: CASSPTDFQRSSYNSPLHF.

This clone was picked up a small number of times. The genes are TRBV4-1 and TRBJ1-1; no clear D. Germline V gives CDR1 MGHRA, CDR2 YSYEKL. V lost 1 base and J 1 base, leaving 4 bases between the germline ends. The CDR3 spans 13 residues. This CDR3 is CASSQGPNTEAFF. CDR3 in DNA: TGCGCCAGCAGCCAAGGGCCGAACACTGAAGCTTTCTTT.

In its sample, this clone was seen once. The DNA of the CDR3 is TGTGCCAGCAGCTTGGTGGGGAGCAATCAGCCCCAGCATTTT. It encodes CASSLVGSNQPQHF. The rearrangement joins TRBV5-6 to TRBJ1-5; D is undetermined. The CDR3 is made up of 14 amino acids. Germline CDR1 is SGHDT and CDR2 is YYEEEE. V was cut by 0 bases and J by 1 base, with 5 bases left in between.

The rearrangement links TRBV29-1 to TRBJ2-5, with D perhaps matching TRBD1 (6 bases). This CDR3 region has 15 residues. V lost 2 bases to trimming and J lost 1 base, with 14 bases between them. CDR1 is SQVTM, CDR2 ANQGSEA, per germline. CDR3 amino acids: CSVETHRDIQETQYF. In nucleotides, the CDR3 is TGCAGCGTTGAAACCCACCGGGACATCCAAGAGACCCAGTACTTC. The full variable domain, with the rest looked up from reference TRBV29-1 and TRBJ2-5, is SAVISQKPSRDICQRGTSLTIQCQVDSQVTMMFWYRQQPGQSLTLIATANQGSEATYESGFVIDKFPISRPNLTFSTLTVSNMSPEDSSIYLCSVETHRDIQETQYFGPGTRLLVL.

The CDR3 loop is CASSQGWETQYF. Written as DNA, the CDR3 is TGTGCCAGCAGCCAAGGTTGGGAGACCCAGTACTTC. This rearrangement joins TRBV14 to TRBJ2-5; the D is unclear. The CDR3 loop spans 12 amino acids. CDR1 and CDR2 (germline): SGHDN, FVKESK. V was shortened by 1 base and J by 5 bases, with 5 bases between the two germline ends.

The chain joins TRBV27 to TRBJ2-7; D gene ambiguous. V shed 0 bases and J shed 6 bases, with 9 bases lying between them. The CDR3 consists of 13 residues. The germline V gene has CDR1 MNHEY and CDR2 SMNVEV (reference sequence). For the CDR3, the DNA is TGTGCCAGCAGTTTATCGATTGTGGGCGAGCAGTACTTC. This codes for CASSLSIVGEQYF.

CDR3 loop: CASSVDVDQETQYF. The CDR3 DNA is TGTGCCAGCAGCGTAGATGTGGACCAAGAGACCCAGTACTTC. The chain recombines TRBV9 with TRBJ2-5, with no clear D. The CDR3 runs to 14 residues. V lost 0 bases, J lost 0 bases, and 6 bases lay in between. CDR1 is SGDLS and CDR2 is YYNGEE in the germline V gene.

In nucleotides, the CDR3 is TGTGCCAGCAGCTTAGGTTTCGGAGGAACCTACAATGAGCAGTTCTTC. Residues: CASSLGFGGTYNEQFF. The V call is TRBV11-2, the J call TRBJ2-1; possible D gene TRBD2, 5 bases. Germline CDR1 reads SGHAT; CDR2 reads FQNNGV. The CDR3 consists of 16 residues. Trimming took 1 base from V and 2 from J, leaving 12 bases between them.

The chain recombines TRBV6-5 with TRBJ1-2; a weak D match, TRBD1 (5 bases). The CDR3 has 15 residues. Trimming cost V 2 bases and J 8 bases, with 18 bases left between them. CDR1 is MNHEY, CDR2 SVGAGI, per germline. CDR3 in amino acids: CASSYDRDPGGGYTF. CDR3 nucleotide sequence: TGTGCCAGCAGTTACGATCGGGACCCTGGAGGAGGCTACACCTTC.

The rearrangement links TRBV3-1 (or the pseudogene TRBV3-2) to TRBJ2-7, with unresolved D. The V gene's germline CDR1 is LGHDT and CDR2 YNNKEL (reference sequence). This CDR3 is 11 amino acids long. Between the trimmed V and J ends, which lost 1 base and 5 bases, there was a span of 3 bases. In DNA form, the CDR3 reads TGTGCCAGCAGCCAAGTTAACGAGCAGTACTTC. Its protein is CASSQVNEQYF.

The chain has TRBV5-4 and TRBJ2-3, with 8 bases aligning to TRBD1. V was pared by 4 bases and J by 2 bases, with 3 bases of the junction left unmatched. Germline V gives CDR1 SGHNT, CDR2 YYREEE (reference sequence). This CDR3 is 14 amino acids long. The CDR3 DNA sequence: TGTGCCAGCAGCCGGACAGGGCCCACAGATACGCAGTATTTT. Translating it yields CASSRTGPTDTQYF.